This T cell receptor beta chain was profiled in a study of T cells in Graves' hyperthyroidism and ophthalmopathy. Trimming pared 2 bases from V and 2 bases from J, leaving 10 bases between. Looked up from germline, CDR1 is SGHKS and CDR2 is YYEKEE (reference sequence). This CDR3 region has 14 residues. TCR beta CDR3 sequences were amplified from RNA transcripts. HTBI primers were the set used in a first-round RT-PCR of the TCR CDR3. Via MiXCR, TCRdb re-called the multiplex PCR reads, giving one row per CDR3 protein. Of a few hundred thousand distinct CDR3 sequences in the sample, roughly 25% were seen once. An absence of ophthalmopathy progression within 18 months meant stable Graves' hyperthyroidism. Uncontrolled infections, other autoimmune diseases, pregnancy or lactation led to exclusion of patients. Each 10 ml fresh peripheral blood draw supplied the PBMCs.

J is TRBJ2-5 and V is TRBV5-5; perhaps TRBD1 as D (5 bases). Sequencing input: blood. This TCR was recovered from a man aged 50 to 59 with Graves' hyperthyroidism. CDR3 in DNA: TGTGCCAGCAGCTTCCCAGGGCGGCAAGAGACCCAGTACTTC. Its protein is CASSFPGRQETQYF.